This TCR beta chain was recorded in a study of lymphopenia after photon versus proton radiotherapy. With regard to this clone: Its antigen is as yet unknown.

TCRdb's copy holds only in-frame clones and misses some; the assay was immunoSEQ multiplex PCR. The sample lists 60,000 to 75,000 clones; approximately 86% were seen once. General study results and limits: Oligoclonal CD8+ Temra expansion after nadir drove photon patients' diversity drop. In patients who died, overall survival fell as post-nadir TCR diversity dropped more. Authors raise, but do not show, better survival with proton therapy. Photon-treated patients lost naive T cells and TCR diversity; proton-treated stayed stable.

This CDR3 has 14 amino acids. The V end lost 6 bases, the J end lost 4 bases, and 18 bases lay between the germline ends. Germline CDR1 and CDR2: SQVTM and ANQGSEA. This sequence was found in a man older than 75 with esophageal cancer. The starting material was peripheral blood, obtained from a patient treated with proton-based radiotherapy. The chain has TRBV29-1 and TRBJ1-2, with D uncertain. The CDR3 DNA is TGCAGCGTAAGGGAACGGGAGTTCAGCTATGGCTACACCTTC. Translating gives CSVREREFSYGYTF.